These T cell receptor beta chains were read from a single sample in a study of T cells after posttransplantation cyclophosphamide. Assay: immunoSEQ multiplex PCR; the TCRdb copy retains only in-frame clones and omits some. The repertoire consists of about 36,000 clones, none detected only once. The sample comprised PBMCs. Receptor source: a girl aged 10 to 17 in good health, CMV-negative, and a related stem cell transplant donor. Each CDR3 is given without its conserved first and last residue.

>13|TRBV7-3|TRBJ2-3
ASSLTSGAADTQY
>12|TRBV19|TRBJ2-1
ASSIPDRGNEQF
>13|TRBV6-1|TRBJ1-5
ASSGFQGSNQPQH
>11|TRBV29-1|TRBJ1-2
SALTGGATGYT
>10|TRBV7-2|TRBJ1-2
ASRINRGGYT
>13|TRBV11-2|TRBJ2-7
ASSLEGTSGYEQY
>14|TRBV28|TRBJ1-6
ASRRMTGGADSPLH
>11|TRBV28|TRBJ1-1
ASTRTENTEAF
>10|TRBV11-2|TRBJ1-1
ASSLRQAEAF
>13|TRBV7-2|TRBJ2-2
ASSLSGGNTGELF
>15|TRBV28|TRBJ1-2
ASSFLPGGAKGSGYT
>14|TRBV6-4|TRBJ2-3
ASSDSSGGNTDTQY
>15|TRBV28|TRBJ2-7
ASSWPYRGAFTYEQY
>13|TRBV19|TRBJ1-4
ASSMGGRGNEKLF
>13|TRBV7-2|TRBJ2-7
ASSFQATSDYEQY
>13|TRBV10-3|TRBJ1-1
AISFRQGGGTEAF
>16|TRBV10-2|TRBJ2-5
ASSEAGLAGLHRETQY
>12|TRBV2|TRBJ2-7
ASTPRTGDYEQY
>12|TRBV28|TRBJ2-3
ASKPGQGTDTQY
>13|TRBV7-7|TRBJ2-1
ASSLGLAGGDEQF
>14|TRBV11-2|TRBJ2-5
ASSRGLAGPEETQY
>12|TRBV28|TRBJ1-5
ASRRLLRNQPQH
>11|TRBV7-3|TRBJ2-5
ASSRGGQETQY
>14|TRBV28|TRBJ2-3
ASSNRGGGLTDTQY
>11|TRBV6-5|TRBJ2-1
ASRLPDEDEQF
>13|TRBV18|TRBJ1-5
ASSSGQGSNQPQH
>10|TRBV10-1|TRBJ2-3
ASRGRTDTQY
>11|TRBV27|TRBJ2-7
ASSLSSPYEQY
>14|TRBV5-1|TRBJ2-2
ASSLARGANTGELF
>13|TRBV19|TRBJ1-2
ASSPREGPNYGYT
>12|TRBV6-5|TRBJ1-2
ASSYVGAREGYT
>10|TRBV10-1|TRBJ2-5
ASSEFGGEQY
>12|TRBV28|TRBJ1-2
ASTTQGVGYGYT
>12|TRBV2|TRBJ2-1
ASSGTSGRLEQF
>14|TRBV27|TRBJ1-2
ASSPKAPIGGYGYT
>12|TRBV27|TRBJ2-7
ASSFGGGPYEQY
>11|TRBV19|TRBJ1-2
ASRKEGLGGYT
>13|TRBV5-8|TRBJ2-7
ASSTGRGYNYEQY
>13|TRBV7-9|TRBJ1-2
ASSLESEGGNGYT
>11|TRBV10-2|TRBJ1-5
ASSEEGRQPQH
>11|TRBV7-3|TRBJ1-4
ASSLGGGEKLF
>14|TRBV10-2|TRBJ1-1
ASSEARTGSYTEAF
>11|TRBV5-1|TRBJ2-1
ASSSLRGNEQF
>11|TRBV7-8|TRBJ2-5
ASSLRDNARQY
>16|TRBV27|TRBJ2-7
ASSLSSPHQEDSYEQY
>14|TRBV28|TRBJ2-1
ASSLWRRGSPNEQF
>17|TRBV7-3|TRBJ2-7
ASSLRSSGTSGTSYEQY
>14|TRBV19|TRBJ2-1
ASSRTSGSTYNEQF
>13|TRBV7-9|TRBJ1-1
ASGDSSPLNTEAF
>12|TRBV6-1|TRBJ2-7
ASSGLAGGMGEY
>14|TRBV12-5|TRBJ2-3
ASGLVVRGSTDTQY
>11|TRBV10-1|TRBJ2-2
ASTDRVAGELF
>11|TRBV30|TRBJ2-7
AWRLAGAYEQY
>11|TRBV18|TRBJ1-1
ASSVIGYTEAF